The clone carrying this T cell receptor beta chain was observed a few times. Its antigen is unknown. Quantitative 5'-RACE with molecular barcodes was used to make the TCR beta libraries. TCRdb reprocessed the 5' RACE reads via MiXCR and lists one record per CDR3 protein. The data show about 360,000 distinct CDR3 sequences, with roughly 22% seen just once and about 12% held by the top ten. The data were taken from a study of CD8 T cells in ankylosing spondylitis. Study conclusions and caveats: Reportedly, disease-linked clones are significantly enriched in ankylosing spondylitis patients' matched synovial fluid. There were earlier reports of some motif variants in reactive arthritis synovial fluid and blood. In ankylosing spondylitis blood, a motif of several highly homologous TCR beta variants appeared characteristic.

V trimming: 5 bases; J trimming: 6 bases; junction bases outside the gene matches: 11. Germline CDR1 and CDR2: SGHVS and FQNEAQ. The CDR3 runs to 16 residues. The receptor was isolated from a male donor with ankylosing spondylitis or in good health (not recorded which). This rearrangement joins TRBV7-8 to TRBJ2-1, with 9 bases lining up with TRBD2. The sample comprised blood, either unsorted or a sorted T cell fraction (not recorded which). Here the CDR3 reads CASSQAGGLRSNEQFF. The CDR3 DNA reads TGTGCCAGCAGCCAAGCGGGGGGCCTCCGTAGCAATGAGCAGTTCTTC.